The rows below give T cell receptor beta chains drawn from one sample of a study of blood T cell repertoires in COVID-19. Repertoires were generated with immunoSEQ multiplex PCR, while TCRdb's copy carries only in-frame clones and drops some. This sample carries some 250,000 clones, around 87% of them seen once, and the ten largest clones take roughly 4.9%. The specimen was peripheral blood. These receptors all stem from an older woman with COVID-19, enrolled during active disease. The CDR3 runs from the conserved cysteine through the conserved F or W. Fields, in order: J gene, V gene, D gene, clone size, CDR3 DNA, CDR3 protein. The D gene is left open where the match is weak. Size is omitted from some rows. Given values are once, few, many or a class for expanded clones.

J: TRBJ2-2
V: TRBV7-9
D: TRBD1
size: -
DNA: TGTGCCAGCAGCTTAGACAGGGGGCAGAACACCGGGGAGCTGTTTTTT
CDR3: CASSLDRGQNTGELFF

J: TRBJ2-7
V: TRBV19
D: -
size: -
DNA: TGTGCCAGTAGTATTAGAGGACTCTCCTACGAGCAGTACTTC
CDR3: CASSIRGLSYEQYF

J: TRBJ2-5
V: TRBV14
D: TRBD1
size: -
DNA: TGTGCCAGCAGCAGACAGGGGGCGCTGGAGACCCAGTACTTC
CDR3: CASSRQGALETQYF

J: TRBJ1-2
V: TRBV9
D: -
size: -
DNA: TGTGCCAACCCTAGGAACTATGGCTACACCTTC
CDR3: CANPRNYGYTF

J: TRBJ2-1
V: TRBV19
D: -
size: -
DNA: TGTGCCAGTCGCACGGGGATCTCCTACAATGAGCAGTTCTTC
CDR3: CASRTGISYNEQFF

J: TRBJ1-1
V: TRBV6-5
D: -
size: -
DNA: TGTGCCAGCAGATTACAGGACCGGATTGCTGAAGCTTTCTTT
CDR3: CASRLQDRIAEAFF

J: TRBJ1-4
V: TRBV19
D: -
size: -
DNA: TGTGCCAGTAGTCAACAGGGAAGGAATGAAAAACTGTTTTTT
CDR3: CASSQQGRNEKLFF

J: TRBJ1-2
V: TRBV9
D: TRBD1
size: -
DNA: TGTGCCAGCAGCATCCCGGGACAGGGGGCTCATGGCTACACCTTC
CDR3: CASSIPGQGAHGYTF

J: TRBJ1-5
V: TRBV5-6
D: -
size: -
DNA: TGTGCCAGCAGCTTGGGTTCCCGGGGGGAACAGCCCCAGCATTTT
CDR3: CASSLGSRGEQPQHF

J: TRBJ1-5
V: TRBV19
D: -
size: few
DNA: TGTGCCAGTAGTATAGGGGGGCTAAGCAATCAGCCCCAGCATTTT
CDR3: CASSIGGLSNQPQHF

J: TRBJ1-2
V: TRBV6-5
D: TRBD1
size: -
DNA: TGTGCCAGCAGTCCGGGACAGATCTACTATGGCTACACCTTC
CDR3: CASSPGQIYYGYTF

J: TRBJ2-6
V: TRBV18
D: -
size: few
DNA: TGTGCCAGCTCAGAACAGGGCCGCTCTGGGGCCAACGTCCTGACTTTC
CDR3: CASSEQGRSGANVLTF

J: TRBJ2-5
V: TRBV18
D: -
size: -
DNA: TGTGCCAGCTCACAAGGAGTAGGAGAGACCCAGTACTTC
CDR3: CASSQGVGETQYF

J: TRBJ2-5
V: TRBV3-1/TRBV3-2
D: TRBD2
size: -
DNA: TGTGCCAGCAGCCTCCAACCCCCCACTAGCGGGAGCGGGGAGACCCAGTACTTC
CDR3: CASSLQPPTSGSGETQYF

J: TRBJ1-5
V: TRBV28
D: TRBD1
size: -
DNA: TGTGCCAGCAGTCGACAGGGTGGGCATCAGCCCCAGCATTTT
CDR3: CASSRQGGHQPQHF

J: TRBJ2-3
V: TRBV7-3
D: -
size: -
DNA: TGTGCCAGCAGCTTTGCGGCTCAGGGGACAGATACGCAGTATTTT
CDR3: CASSFAAQGTDTQYF

J: TRBJ2-7
V: TRBV4-3
D: TRBD1
size: -
DNA: TGCGCCAGCAGCCATGGTGACAGGGGCAACGAGCAGTACTTC
CDR3: CASSHGDRGNEQYF

J: TRBJ1-2
V: TRBV29-1
D: TRBD1
size: once
DNA: TGCAGCGCTCCGGACAGGGGACAATCCAACTATGGCTACACCTTC
CDR3: CSAPDRGQSNYGYTF

J: TRBJ2-4
V: TRBV28
D: -
size: -
DNA: TGTGCCAGCAGTGACCAGGACAGCCGGAAAAACATTCAGTACTTC
CDR3: CASSDQDSRKNIQYF

J: TRBJ2-1
V: TRBV28
D: TRBD2
size: -
DNA: TGTGCCAGCAGTTCCCCGGGACTAGCGCTACGAGGTGAGCAGTTCTTC
CDR3: CASSSPGLALRGEQFF

J: TRBJ2-3
V: TRBV6-6
D: -
size: -
DNA: TGTGCCAGCAGTTCCGAGGGCGCGTGGGACACAGATACGCAGTATTTT
CDR3: CASSSEGAWDTDTQYF

J: TRBJ2-2
V: TRBV3-1/TRBV3-2
D: -
size: few
DNA: TGTGCCAGCAGCCAGGGGGCTGTTGACACCGGGGAGCTGTTTTTT
CDR3: CASSQGAVDTGELFF

J: TRBJ1-1
V: TRBV6-2/TRBV6-3
D: TRBD1
size: -
DNA: TGTGCCAGCAGTTGGACAGGGGACGGCTCTGAAGCTTTCTTT
CDR3: CASSWTGDGSEAFF

J: TRBJ1-2
V: TRBV6-5
D: -
size: -
DNA: TGTGCCAGCAGATCCAGGGGAGGGTATGGCTACACCTTC
CDR3: CASRSRGGYGYTF

J: TRBJ2-3
V: TRBV6-5
D: TRBD1
size: -
DNA: TGTGCCAGCAGACGACAGGGGTCATTCCCAGATACGCAGTATTTT
CDR3: CASRRQGSFPDTQYF

J: TRBJ2-1
V: TRBV6-6
D: TRBD2
size: -
DNA: TGTGCCAGCAGCTTACGACTAGCGGGAGCGGGTGAGCAGTTCTTC
CDR3: CASSLRLAGAGEQFF

J: TRBJ2-7
V: TRBV28
D: -
size: -
DNA: TGTGCCAGCAGACCTGGGGGCCCGAGGTCGTACGAGCAGTACTTC
CDR3: CASRPGGPRSYEQYF

J: TRBJ1-4
V: TRBV6-5
D: TRBD1
size: -
DNA: TGTGCCAGCAGCCACCGGGACAGGGATGAAAAACTGTTTTTT
CDR3: CASSHRDRDEKLFF

J: TRBJ1-4
V: TRBV28
D: -
size: -
DNA: TGTGCCAGCAGTAAGCCGCACCCAACTAATGAAAAACTGTTTTTT
CDR3: CASSKPHPTNEKLFF

J: TRBJ1-6
V: TRBV7-3
D: TRBD1
size: -
DNA: TGTGCCAGCAGCTTAGGTGGGGGAGGACAGGGTTCGTCACCCCTCCACTTT
CDR3: CASSLGGGGQGSSPLHF

J: TRBJ1-1
V: TRBV5-4
D: -
size: -
DNA: TGTGCCAGCAGCTTGGAACAGAAGAACACTGAAGCTTTCTTT
CDR3: CASSLEQKNTEAFF

J: TRBJ2-1
V: TRBV9
D: -
size: -
DNA: TGTGCCAGCAGCGTCACAACGGGAGTGGACAATGAGCAGTTCTTC
CDR3: CASSVTTGVDNEQFF

J: TRBJ2-7
V: TRBV30
D: -
size: few
DNA: TGTGCCTGGAGACAAGGGGGTTCCTACGAGCAGTACTTC
CDR3: CAWRQGGSYEQYF

J: TRBJ2-6
V: TRBV10-3
D: TRBD1
size: once
DNA: TGTGCCACCCAGCCGGGACAGATAATCTCTGGGGCCAACGTCCTGACTTTC
CDR3: CATQPGQIISGANVLTF

J: TRBJ2-1
V: TRBV6-5
D: -
size: few
DNA: TGTGCCAGCATTGCGCTCCTTAGTTCCAATGAGCAGTTCTTC
CDR3: CASIALLSSNEQFF

J: TRBJ2-3
V: TRBV28
D: TRBD2
size: -
DNA: TGTGCCAGCAGTGGACTAGCGGGAGGTCGTTGGGATACGCAGTATTTT
CDR3: CASSGLAGGRWDTQYF